This entry is about one TCR beta chain. The CDR3 loop spans 15 amino acids. V lost 1 base and J lost 4, with 10 bases in between. The germline CDR1 and CDR2 sequences are SGHTA and FQGNSA. Patients were aged 18 to 65, had disease duration under 2 months, and had newly diagnosed hyperthyroidism. Orbital computed tomography and thyroid ultrasound, together with serum TRAb and thyroxine and clinical symptoms, were used for diagnoses. Fresh peripheral blood, approximately 9.6 ml, yielded the PBMCs. These data are taken from a study of T cells in Graves' hyperthyroidism and ophthalmopathy. The CDR3 regions of TCR beta were amplified from RNA transcripts. TCR CDR3 underwent first-round RT-PCR with the HTBI primer set. MiXCR, applied by TCRdb to the multiplex PCR reads, yields one record per CDR3 protein. The top ten clones hold 7.5% to 9.5% of a sample with 800,000 or so distinct CDR3 sequences, about two fifths of them seen once.

This TCR derives from a man younger than 35 with Graves' hyperthyroidism. Sequenced sample: blood. The J gene is TRBJ2-2, the V gene TRBV7-2; no firm D call. CDR3 nucleotides: TGTGCCAGCAGCTTAGGGTACGCTGGCACCGGGGAGCTGTTTTTT. Protein: CASSLGYAGTGELFF.